The T cell receptor (beta chain) under discussion was sequenced for a study of human T cells and chemical hapten exposure. Looking at the study overall: Among samples, TCR yields varied mainly because of small differences in pooled library volume.

The time point here: healthy volunteer bleed at 6 weeks. The starting material, unfractionated whole blood, was used for total RNA extraction. TCRdb re-called the RACE reads through MiXCR, storing one row per CDR3 protein. The repertoire holds 40,000 to 45,000 distinct CDR3 sequences, 3.5% to 4% seen once, with about 6% in the top ten. Study-wide findings and caveats: With regard to DPC sensitization, TCRs above 1 in 1000 frequency did not change.

This clonotype was seen many times. Its specificity is unknown. The receptor comes from a human donor in good health. Some clones in this sample may be carry-over from other donors' samples. Source material: whole blood.

CDR3 protein: CASGRDPGSTDTQYF. Here the CDR3 DNA reads TGTGCCAGCGGTAGGGACCCGGGGAGCACAGATACGCAGTATTTT. The chain couples TRBV3-1 to TRBJ2-3; D possibly matches TRBD1 or TRBD2 (5 bases each). V lost 8 bases and J 0 bases, leaving 15 bases between the germline ends. Per the germline V gene, CDR1 is LGHDT and CDR2 is YNNKEL (reference sequence). The CDR3 sequence is 15 residues long.